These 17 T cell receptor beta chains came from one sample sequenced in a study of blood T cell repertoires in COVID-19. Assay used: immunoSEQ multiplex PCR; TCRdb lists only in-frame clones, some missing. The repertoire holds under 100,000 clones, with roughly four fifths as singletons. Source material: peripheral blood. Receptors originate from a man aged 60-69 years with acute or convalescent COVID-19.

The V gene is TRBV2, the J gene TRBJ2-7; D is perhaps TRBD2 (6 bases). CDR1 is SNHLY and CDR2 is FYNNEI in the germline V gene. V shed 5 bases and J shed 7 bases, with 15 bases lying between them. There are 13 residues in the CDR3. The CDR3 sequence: CASSSNPGGEQYF. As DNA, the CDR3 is TGTGCCAGCAGTTCAAACCCTGGGGGGGAGCAGTACTTC.

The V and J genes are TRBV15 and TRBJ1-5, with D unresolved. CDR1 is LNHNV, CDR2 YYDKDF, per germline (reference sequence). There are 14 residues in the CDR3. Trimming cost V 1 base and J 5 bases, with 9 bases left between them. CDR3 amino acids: CATSRASSDQPQHF. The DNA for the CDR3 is TGTGCCACCAGCAGAGCATCCAGTGATCAGCCCCAGCATTTT. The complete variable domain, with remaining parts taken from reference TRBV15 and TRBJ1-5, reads DAMVIQNPRYQVTQFGKPVTLSCSQTLNHNVMYWYQQKSSQAPKLLFHYYDKDFNNEADTPDNFQSRRPNTSFCFLDIRSPGLGDTAMYLCATSRASSDQPQHFGDGTRLSIL.

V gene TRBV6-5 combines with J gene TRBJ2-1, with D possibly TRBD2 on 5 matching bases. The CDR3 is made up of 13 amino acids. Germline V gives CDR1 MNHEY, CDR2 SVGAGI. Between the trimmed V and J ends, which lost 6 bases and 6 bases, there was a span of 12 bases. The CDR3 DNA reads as TGTGCCAGCAGGCCGACGGGGTTCAATGAGCAGTTCTTC. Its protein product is CASRPTGFNEQFF.

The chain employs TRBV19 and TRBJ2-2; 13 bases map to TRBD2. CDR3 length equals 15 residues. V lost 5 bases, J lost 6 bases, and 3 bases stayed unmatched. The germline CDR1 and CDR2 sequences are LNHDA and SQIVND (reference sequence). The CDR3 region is CASSRTSGRAGELFF. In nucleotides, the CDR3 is TGTGCCAGTAGTCGGACTAGCGGGAGAGCCGGGGAGCTGTTTTTT. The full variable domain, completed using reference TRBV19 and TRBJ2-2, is DGGITQSPKYLFRKEGQNVTLSCEQNLNHDAMYWYRQDPGQGLRLIYYSQIVNDFQKGDIAEGYSVSREKKESFPLTVTSAQKNPTAFYLCASSRTSGRAGELFFGEGSRLTVL.

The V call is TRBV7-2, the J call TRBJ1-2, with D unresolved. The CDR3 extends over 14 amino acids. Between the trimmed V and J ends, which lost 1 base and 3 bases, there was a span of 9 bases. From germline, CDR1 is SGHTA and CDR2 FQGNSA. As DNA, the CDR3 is TGTGCCAGCAGCTTAGGAGGTGTGGACTATGGCTACACCTTC. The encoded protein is CASSLGGVDYGYTF.

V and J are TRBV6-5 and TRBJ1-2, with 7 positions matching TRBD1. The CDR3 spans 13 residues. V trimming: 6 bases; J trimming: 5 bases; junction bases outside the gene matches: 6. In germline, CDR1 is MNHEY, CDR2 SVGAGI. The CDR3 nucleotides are TGTGCCAGCAGCTTTCAGGGGGAGTATGGCTACACCTTC. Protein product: CASSFQGEYGYTF.

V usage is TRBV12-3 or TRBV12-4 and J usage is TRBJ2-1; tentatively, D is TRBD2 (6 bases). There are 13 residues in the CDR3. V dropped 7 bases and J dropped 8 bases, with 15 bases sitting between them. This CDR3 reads CASTRDWLDEQFF. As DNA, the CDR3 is TGTGCCAGCACCAGGGACTGGCTCGATGAGCAGTTCTTC.

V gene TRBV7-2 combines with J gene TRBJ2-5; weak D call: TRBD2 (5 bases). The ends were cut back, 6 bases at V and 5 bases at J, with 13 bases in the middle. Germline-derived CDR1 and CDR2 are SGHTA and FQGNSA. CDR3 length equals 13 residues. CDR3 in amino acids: CASRSGSWETQYF. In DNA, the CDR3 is TGTGCCAGCAGGAGCGGTAGTTGGGAGACCCAGTACTTC.

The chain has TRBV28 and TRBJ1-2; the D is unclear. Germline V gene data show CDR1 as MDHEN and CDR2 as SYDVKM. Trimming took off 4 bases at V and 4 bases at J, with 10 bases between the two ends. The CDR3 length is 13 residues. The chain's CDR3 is CASSYADTYGYTF. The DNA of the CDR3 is TGTGCCAGCAGTTACGCAGATACCTATGGCTACACCTTC.

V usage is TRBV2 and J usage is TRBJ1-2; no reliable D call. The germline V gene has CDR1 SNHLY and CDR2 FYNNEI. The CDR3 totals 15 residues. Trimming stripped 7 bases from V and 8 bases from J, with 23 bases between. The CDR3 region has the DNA TGTGCCAGCAAGGAGGTGGGAACTCTAACGAGGGGCTACACCTTC. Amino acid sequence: CASKEVGTLTRGYTF.

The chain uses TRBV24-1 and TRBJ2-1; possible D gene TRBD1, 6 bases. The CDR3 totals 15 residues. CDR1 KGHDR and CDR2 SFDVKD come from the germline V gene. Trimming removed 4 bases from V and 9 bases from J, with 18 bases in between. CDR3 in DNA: TGTGCCACCAGTGACTCCCAACTGGACAGTGGTGAGCAGTTCTTC. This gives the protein CATSDSQLDSGEQFF.

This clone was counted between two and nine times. The CDR3 DNA follows: TGTGCCAGAAGTCCGGACAGAGAAGCTTTCTTT. It translates to CARSPDREAFF. This chain joins TRBV5-3 and TRBJ1-1, with D perhaps matching TRBD1 (6 bases). Being an ORF, TRBV5-3 has a function that is uncertain. Trimming removed 5 bases at V and 8 bases at J, with 10 bases between. The CDR3 covers 11 residues.

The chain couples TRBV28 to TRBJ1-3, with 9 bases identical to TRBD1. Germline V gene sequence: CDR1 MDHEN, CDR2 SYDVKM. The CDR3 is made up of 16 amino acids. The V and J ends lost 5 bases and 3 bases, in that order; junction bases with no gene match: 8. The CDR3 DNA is TGTGCCAGCAGTGCACAGGGGGCGCTTTATGGAAACACCATATATTTT. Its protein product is CASSAQGALYGNTIYF. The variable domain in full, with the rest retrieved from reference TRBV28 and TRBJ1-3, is DVKVTQSSRYLVKRTGEKVFLECVQDMDHENMFWYRQDPGLGLRLIYFSYDVKMKEKGDIPEGYSVSREKKERFSLILESASTNQTSMYLCASSAQGALYGNTIYFGEGSWLTVV.

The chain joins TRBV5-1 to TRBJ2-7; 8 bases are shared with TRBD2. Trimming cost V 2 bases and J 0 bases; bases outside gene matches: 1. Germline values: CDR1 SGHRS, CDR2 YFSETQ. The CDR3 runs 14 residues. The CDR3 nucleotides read TGCGCCAGCAGCTTCGGGGGGGACTCCTACGAGCAGTACTTC. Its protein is CASSFGGDSYEQYF.

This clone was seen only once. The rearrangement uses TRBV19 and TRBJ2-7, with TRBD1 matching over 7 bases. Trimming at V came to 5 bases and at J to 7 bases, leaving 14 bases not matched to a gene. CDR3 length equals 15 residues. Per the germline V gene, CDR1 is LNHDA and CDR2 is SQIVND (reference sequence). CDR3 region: CASSGPRTGNFEQYF. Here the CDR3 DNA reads TGTGCCAGTAGTGGACCAAGGACAGGAAATTTTGAGCAGTACTTC.

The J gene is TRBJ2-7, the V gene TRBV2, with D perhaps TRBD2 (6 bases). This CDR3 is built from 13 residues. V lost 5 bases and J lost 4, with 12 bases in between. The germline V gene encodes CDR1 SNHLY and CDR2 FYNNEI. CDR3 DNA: TGTGCCAGCAGTCAGGGACGGGGGTACGAGCAGTACTTC. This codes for CASSQGRGYEQYF.

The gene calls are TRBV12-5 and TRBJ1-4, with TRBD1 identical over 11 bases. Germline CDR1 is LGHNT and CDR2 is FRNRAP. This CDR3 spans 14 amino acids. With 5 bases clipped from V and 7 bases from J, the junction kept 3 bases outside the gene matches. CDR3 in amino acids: CASGKGTGGEKLFF. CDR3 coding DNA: TGTGCTAGTGGTAAAGGGACAGGGGGTGAAAAACTGTTTTTT. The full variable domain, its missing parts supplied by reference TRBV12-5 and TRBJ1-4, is DARVTQTPRHKVTEMGQEVTMRCQPILGHNTVFWYRQTMMQGLELLAYFRNRAPLDDSGMPKDRFSAEMPDATLATLKIQPSEPRDSAVYFCASGKGTGGEKLFFGSGTQLSVL.